The 11 T cell receptor beta chains below were found in one sample sequenced in a study of Graves' ophthalmopathy and Graves' hyperthyroidism. The TCR beta CDR3 regions underwent amplification from RNA transcripts. Second-round multiplex PCR followed a first-round RT-PCR using HTBI primers. TCRdb re-analysed the multiplex PCR reads in MiXCR, keeping a single row per CDR3 protein. The sample holds around 1.1 million distinct CDR3 sequences; roughly 35% are singletons and the top ten take 11%. Sequencing used peripheral blood or thyroid tissue (not recorded which). The receptor source for this set is an adult man with Graves' hyperthyroidism.

This clonotype was seen more than once but under ten times. This chain uses TRBV19 with TRBJ2-7, with D maybe TRBD1 (6 bases). Germline V gives CDR1 LNHDA, CDR2 SQIVND (reference sequence). The CDR3 loop spans 15 amino acids. V lost 5 bases to trimming and J lost 1 base, with 15 bases between them. In DNA, the CDR3 is TGTGCCAGTAGTGAACAGGGTTTGGAATCCTACGAGCAGTACTTC. Its translation: CASSEQGLESYEQYF. Based on the CDR3 plus reference TRBV19 and TRBJ2-7, the full variable domain is DGGITQSPKYLFRKEGQNVTLSCEQNLNHDAMYWYRQDPGQGLRLIYYSQIVNDFQKGDIAEGYSVSREKKESFPLTVTSAQKNPTAFYLCASSEQGLESYEQYFGPGTRLTVT.

The sample holds a few counts of this clonotype. The J gene is TRBJ1-1, the V gene TRBV5-1; perhaps TRBD1 as D (5 bases). CDR1 SGHRS and CDR2 YFSETQ come from the germline V gene. The CDR3 covers 16 residues. The germline V and J ends were trimmed by 0 bases and 5 bases, with 17 bases remaining between them. CDR3 amino acids: CASSLGPGGFETEAFF. The CDR3, as DNA: TGCGCCAGCAGCTTGGGACCCGGGGGGTTTGAAACTGAAGCTTTCTTT. Looking up the rest from reference TRBV5-1 and TRBJ1-1 gives the full variable domain: KAGVTQTPRYLIKTRGQQVTLSCSPISGHRSVSWYQQTPGQGLQFLFEYFSETQRNKGNFPGRFSGRQFSNSRSEMNVSTLELGDSALYLCASSLGPGGFETEAFFGQGTRLTVV.

V gene TRBV6-6 combines with J gene TRBJ1-2; tentative D call: TRBD1 (6 bases). Germline assignment: CDR1 MNHNY and CDR2 SVGAGI (reference sequence). The CDR3 totals 13 residues. V lost 7 bases, J lost 3 bases, and 12 bases lay in between. The CDR3 nucleotides are TGTGCCAGCACTCAACAGGGTTACTATGGCTACACCTTC. Protein sequence: CASTQQGYYGYTF.

The J gene is TRBJ1-2, the V gene TRBV10-3; D call uncertain. The V end lost 6 bases, the J end lost 8 bases, and 7 bases lay between the germline ends. This CDR3 region has 10 residues. Germline assignment: CDR1 ENHRY and CDR2 SYGVKD. The CDR3 sequence is CAIRGVGYTF. CDR3 coding DNA: TGTGCCATCAGGGGAGTCGGCTACACCTTC.

At least ten counts were recorded for this clonotype. The V gene is TRBV11-1, the J gene TRBJ2-7, with a possible D match to TRBD2 (6 bases). The CDR3 is made up of 15 amino acids. V lost 1 base and J lost 5, with 15 bases in between. Germline CDR1 reads SGHAT; CDR2 reads FQDESV (reference sequence). CDR3 nucleotide sequence: TGTGCCAGCAGCTTAGTGGACTCCGGGGGTGACGAGCAGTACTTC. Residues: CASSLVDSGGDEQYF.

V and J are TRBV6-6 and TRBJ1-5; D is unclear. The CDR3 has 13 residues. Trimming removed 7 bases at V and 6 bases at J, with 13 bases between. The germline V gene encodes CDR1 MNHNY and CDR2 SVGAGI (reference sequence). CDR3 amino acids: CASNSTTAQPQHF. The CDR3 nucleotides read TGTGCCAGCAACTCGACAACGGCTCAGCCCCAGCATTTT.

This clonotype was detected once. The chain joins TRBV5-1 to TRBJ2-6; D is unclear. V lost 4 bases and J 13 bases, leaving 15 bases between the germline ends. The CDR3 sequence is 13 residues long. The V gene's germline CDR1 is SGHRS and CDR2 YFSETQ. The CDR3 DNA follows: TGCGCCAGCAGCCCAAGGTCGGGCAGAGTCCTGACTTTC. Translating it yields CASSPRSGRVLTF.

There are many counts of this clonotype. The V and J genes are TRBV10-3 and TRBJ2-7, with TRBD2 matching over 14 bases. This CDR3 contains 17 residues. The germline CDR1 and CDR2 sequences are ENHRY and SYGVKD. The J segment lost 0 bases and the V segment lost 2 bases, leaving 3 bases of the junction unmatched. The CDR3 DNA sequence: TGTGCCATCAGTGAGCCGGGGACTAGCGGGAGCTCCTACGAGCAGTACTTC. Translating it yields CAISEPGTSGSSYEQYF.

The V call is TRBV6-5, the J call TRBJ1-1; D not certain. V was trimmed by 5 bases and J by 7 bases, leaving 17 bases between them. Germline-derived CDR1 and CDR2 are MNHEY and SVGAGI. This CDR3 region has 14 residues. The CDR3 region is CASSRWSGSFEAFF. The CDR3 DNA follows: TGTGCCAGCAGTCGTTGGTCCGGATCCTTTGAAGCTTTCTTT.

The gene calls are TRBV6-2 or TRBV6-3 and TRBJ2-7; TRBD1 aligns across 8 bases. Germline values: CDR1 MNHEY, CDR2 SVGEGT. This CDR3 has 12 residues. Trimming removed 9 bases from V and 2 bases from J; junction bases left unmatched: 3. The CDR3: CARRTGPYEQYF. DNA of the CDR3: TGTGCCAGGAGGACAGGGCCCTACGAGCAGTACTTC.

The V call is TRBV6-5, the J call TRBJ2-7; 12 nucleotides agree with TRBD2. The CDR3 runs 16 residues. Trimming at V came to 4 bases and at J to 3 bases, leaving 7 bases not matched to a gene. Germline V gene data show CDR1 as MNHEY and CDR2 as SVGAGI. CDR3 loop: CASSLTLAGGVYEQYF. The DNA for the CDR3 is TGTGCCAGCAGTTTGACACTAGCGGGAGGAGTCTACGAGCAGTACTTC.